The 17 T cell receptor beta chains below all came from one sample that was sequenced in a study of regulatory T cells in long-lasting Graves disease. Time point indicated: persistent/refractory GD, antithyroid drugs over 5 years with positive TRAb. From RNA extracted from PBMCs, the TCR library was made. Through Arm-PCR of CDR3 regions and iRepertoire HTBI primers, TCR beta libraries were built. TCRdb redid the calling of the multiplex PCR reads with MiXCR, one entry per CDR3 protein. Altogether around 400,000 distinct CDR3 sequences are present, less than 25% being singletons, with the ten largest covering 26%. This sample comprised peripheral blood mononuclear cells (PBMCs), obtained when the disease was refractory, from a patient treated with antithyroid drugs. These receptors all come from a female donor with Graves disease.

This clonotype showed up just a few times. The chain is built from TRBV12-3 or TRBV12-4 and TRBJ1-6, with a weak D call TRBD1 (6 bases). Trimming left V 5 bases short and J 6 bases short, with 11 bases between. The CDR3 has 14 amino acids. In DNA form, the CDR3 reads TGTGCCAGCAGTCTCGGACAGAGTAATTCACCCCTCCACTTT. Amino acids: CASSLGQSNSPLHF.

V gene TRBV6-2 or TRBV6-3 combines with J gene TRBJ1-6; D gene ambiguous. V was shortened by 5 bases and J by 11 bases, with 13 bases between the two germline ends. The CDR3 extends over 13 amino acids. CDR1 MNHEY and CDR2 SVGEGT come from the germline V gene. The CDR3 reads CASSERGVAPLHF. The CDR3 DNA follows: TGTGCCAGCAGTGAGAGAGGAGTGGCACCCCTCCACTTT.

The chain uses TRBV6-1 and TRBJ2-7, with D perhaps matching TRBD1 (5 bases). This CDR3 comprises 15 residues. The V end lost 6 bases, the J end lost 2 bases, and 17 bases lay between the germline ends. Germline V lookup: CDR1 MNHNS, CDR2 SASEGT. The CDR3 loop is CASRSSAGLTYEQYF. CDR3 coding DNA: TGTGCCAGCAGATCCTCCGCAGGGCTGACCTACGAGCAGTACTTC.

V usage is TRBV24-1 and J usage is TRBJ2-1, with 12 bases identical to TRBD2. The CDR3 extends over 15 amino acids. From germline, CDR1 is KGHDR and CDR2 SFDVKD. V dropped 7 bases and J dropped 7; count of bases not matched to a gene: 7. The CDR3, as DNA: TGTGCCACCAGGGAATCTAGCGGGAGGGTGAATGAGCAGTTCTTC. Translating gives CATRESSGRVNEQFF.

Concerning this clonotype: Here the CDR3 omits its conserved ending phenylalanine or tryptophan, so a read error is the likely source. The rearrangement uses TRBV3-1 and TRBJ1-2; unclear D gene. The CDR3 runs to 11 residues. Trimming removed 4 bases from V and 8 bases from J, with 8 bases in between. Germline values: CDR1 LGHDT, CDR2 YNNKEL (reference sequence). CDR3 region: CASSLRGGYTL. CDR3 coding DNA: TGTGCCAGCAGCCTACGGGGAGGCTACACCTTA.

CDR3 amino acids: CASRWGLAVNNEQFF. The CDR3, as DNA: TGTGCCAGCAGGTGGGGACTAGCGGTTAATAATGAGCAGTTCTTC. J is TRBJ2-1 and V is TRBV2; 11 bases line up with TRBD2. CDR1 SNHLY and CDR2 FYNNEI come from the germline V gene. This CDR3 comprises 15 residues. J lost 7 bases, V lost 6 bases, and 8 bases had no gene match.

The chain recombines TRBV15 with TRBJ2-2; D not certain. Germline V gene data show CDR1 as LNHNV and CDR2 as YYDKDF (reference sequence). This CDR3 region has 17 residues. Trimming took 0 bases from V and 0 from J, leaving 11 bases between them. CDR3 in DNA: TGTGCCACCAGCAGAGACCGGAACAGCGCGAACACCGGGGAGCTGTTTTTT. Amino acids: CATSRDRNSANTGELFF. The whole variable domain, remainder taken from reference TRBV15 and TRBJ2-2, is DAMVIQNPRYQVTQFGKPVTLSCSQTLNHNVMYWYQQKSSQAPKLLFHYYDKDFNNEADTPDNFQSRRPNTSFCFLDIRSPGLGDTAMYLCATSRDRNSANTGELFFGEGSRLTVL.

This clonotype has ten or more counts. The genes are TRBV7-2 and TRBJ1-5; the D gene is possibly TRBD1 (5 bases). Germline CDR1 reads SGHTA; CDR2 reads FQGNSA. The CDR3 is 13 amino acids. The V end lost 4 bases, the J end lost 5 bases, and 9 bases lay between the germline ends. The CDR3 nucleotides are TGTGCCAGCAGCTCGGACATCTATCAGCCCCAGCATTTT. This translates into CASSSDIYQPQHF.

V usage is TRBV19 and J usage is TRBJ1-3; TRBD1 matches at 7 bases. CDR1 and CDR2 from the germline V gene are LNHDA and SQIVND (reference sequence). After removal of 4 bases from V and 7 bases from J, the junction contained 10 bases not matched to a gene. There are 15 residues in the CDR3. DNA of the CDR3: TGTGCCAGTAGTACCGGACAGGTTTTCTCGAACACCATATATTTT. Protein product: CASSTGQVFSNTIYF.

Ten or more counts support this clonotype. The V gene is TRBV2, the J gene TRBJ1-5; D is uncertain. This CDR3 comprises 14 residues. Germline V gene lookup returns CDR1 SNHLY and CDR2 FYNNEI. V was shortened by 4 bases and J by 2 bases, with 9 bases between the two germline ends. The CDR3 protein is CASSGVQGNQPQHF. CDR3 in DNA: TGTGCCAGCAGTGGGGTCCAGGGCAATCAGCCCCAGCATTTT.

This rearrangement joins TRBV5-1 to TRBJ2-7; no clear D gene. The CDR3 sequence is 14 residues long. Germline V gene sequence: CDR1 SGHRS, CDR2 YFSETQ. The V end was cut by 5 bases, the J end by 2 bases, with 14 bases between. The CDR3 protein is CASSPVPGAYEQYF. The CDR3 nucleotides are TGCGCCAGCAGTCCCGTCCCAGGAGCCTACGAGCAGTACTTC.

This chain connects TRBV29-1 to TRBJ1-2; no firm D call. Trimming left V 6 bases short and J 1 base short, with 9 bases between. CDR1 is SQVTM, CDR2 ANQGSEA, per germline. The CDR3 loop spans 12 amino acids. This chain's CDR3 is CSVWASNYGYTF. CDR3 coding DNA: TGCAGCGTATGGGCCAGTAACTATGGCTACACCTTC.

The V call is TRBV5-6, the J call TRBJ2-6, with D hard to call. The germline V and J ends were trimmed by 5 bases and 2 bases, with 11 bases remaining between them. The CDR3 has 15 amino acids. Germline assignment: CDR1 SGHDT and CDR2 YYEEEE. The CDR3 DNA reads TGTGCCAGCAGATTATATTTACCTGGGGCCAACGTCCTGACTTTC. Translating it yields CASRLYLPGANVLTF. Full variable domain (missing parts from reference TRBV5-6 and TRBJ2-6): DAGVTQSPTHLIKTRGQQVTLRCSPKSGHDTVSWYQQALGQGPQFIFQYYEEEERQRGNFPDRFSGHQFPNYSSELNVNALLLGDSALYLCASRLYLPGANVLTFGAGSRLTVL.

The CDR3 protein is CASSTPGTGGKYF. CDR3 DNA: TGTGCCAGCAGTACCCCCGGGACAGGGGGTAAGTACTTC. This chain uses TRBV6-1 with TRBJ2-5; TRBD1 aligns across 11 bases. The junction had 8 bases not matched to a gene; V was cut back by 5 bases and J by 12 bases. The CDR3 sequence is 13 residues long. Germline V gene data show CDR1 as MNHNS and CDR2 as SASEGT.

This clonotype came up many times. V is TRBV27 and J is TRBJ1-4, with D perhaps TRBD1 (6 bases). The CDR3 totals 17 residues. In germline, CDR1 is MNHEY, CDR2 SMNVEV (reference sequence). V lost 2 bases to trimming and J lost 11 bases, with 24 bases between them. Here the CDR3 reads CASSLGQSSSSFGKLFF. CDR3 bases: TGTGCCAGCAGTTTAGGACAGTCCTCATCCAGCTTCGGGAAACTGTTTTTT.

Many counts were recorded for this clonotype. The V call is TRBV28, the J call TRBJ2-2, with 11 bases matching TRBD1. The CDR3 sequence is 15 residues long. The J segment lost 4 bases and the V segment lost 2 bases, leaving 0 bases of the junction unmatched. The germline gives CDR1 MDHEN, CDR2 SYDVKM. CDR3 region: CASSLGTGGTGELFF. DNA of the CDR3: TGTGCCAGCAGTTTAGGGACAGGGGGCACCGGGGAGCTGTTTTTT.

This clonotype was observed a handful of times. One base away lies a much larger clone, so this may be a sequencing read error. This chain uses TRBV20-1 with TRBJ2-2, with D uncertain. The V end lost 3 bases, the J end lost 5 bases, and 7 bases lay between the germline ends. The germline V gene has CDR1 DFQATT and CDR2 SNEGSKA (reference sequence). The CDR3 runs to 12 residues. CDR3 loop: CSARVLTGELFF. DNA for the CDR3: TGCAGTGCTAGGGTTCTTACCGGGGAGCTGTTTTTT.